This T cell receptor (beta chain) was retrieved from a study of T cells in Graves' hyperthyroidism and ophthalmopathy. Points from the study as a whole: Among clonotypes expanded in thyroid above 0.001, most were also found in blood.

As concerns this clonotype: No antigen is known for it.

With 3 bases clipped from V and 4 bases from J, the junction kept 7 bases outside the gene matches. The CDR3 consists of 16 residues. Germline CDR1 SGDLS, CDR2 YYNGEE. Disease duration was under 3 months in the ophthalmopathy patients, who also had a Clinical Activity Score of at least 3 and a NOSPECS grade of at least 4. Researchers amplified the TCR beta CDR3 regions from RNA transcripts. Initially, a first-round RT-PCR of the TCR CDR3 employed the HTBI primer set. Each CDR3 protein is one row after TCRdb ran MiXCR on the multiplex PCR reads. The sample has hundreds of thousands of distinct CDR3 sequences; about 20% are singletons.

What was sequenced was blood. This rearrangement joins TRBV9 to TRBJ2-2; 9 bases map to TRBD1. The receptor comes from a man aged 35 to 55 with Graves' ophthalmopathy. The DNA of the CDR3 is TGTGCCAGCAGCGCCCGACAGGGGGGTGGCACCGGGGAGCTGTTTTTT. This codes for CASSARQGGGTGELFF.